The 29 T cell receptor beta chains listed next were all sequenced from one sample in a study of monozygotic twins with inflammatory bowel disease. After re-calling the 5' RACE reads, TCRdb lists one entry per CDR3 protein, DNA absent. The table lists 150,000 to 200,000 distinct CDR3 sequences. Input material: blood. These receptor sequences come from a human donor with ulcerative colitis or Crohn's disease, or a healthy co-twin of an affected twin (not recorded which).

The V call is TRBV7-9, the J call TRBJ1-1; TCRdb outputs TRBD1, but without DNA this stays unchecked. Germline V gives CDR1 SEHNR, CDR2 FQNEAQ (reference sequence). The CDR3 spans 12 residues. The CDR3 protein is CASGQQNTEAFF.

The J gene is TRBJ2-7, the V gene TRBV14; TCRdb names TRBD1, which stays unverified in the absence of DNA. CDR1 and CDR2 from the germline V gene are SGHDN and FVKESK. This CDR3 contains 14 residues. The CDR3: CASSQEWTSGEQYF.

The genes are TRBV5-8 and TRBJ1-2; TCRdb's D call, TRBD1, is unchecked because there is no DNA. CDR3 length: 13 residues. CDR1 and CDR2 (germline): SGHTS, YDEGEE. The CDR3 loop reads CASSPGRNYGHTF.

The gene calls are TRBV7-9 and TRBJ2-5; as DNA is missing, the TRBD2 call by TCRdb cannot be tested. The CDR3 is made up of 14 amino acids. Germline V lookup: CDR1 SEHNR, CDR2 FQNEAQ (reference sequence). The CDR3 protein is CASSSPGTKETQYF.

V usage is TRBV12-3 or TRBV12-4 and J usage is TRBJ2-7; TCRdb returns TRBD1, unconfirmable since there is no DNA. The CDR3 runs 14 residues. CDR3: CASSLEGGGYEQYF.

The J gene is TRBJ1-4, the V gene TRBV7-9; TCRdb selects TRBD1, and the lack of DNA leaves this call unchecked. CDR1 SEHNR and CDR2 FQNEAQ come from the germline V gene (reference sequence). This CDR3 is built from 16 residues. CDR3 protein: CASSPPGGGANEKLFF.

The chain carries TRBV5-6 and TRBJ1-2. Germline lookup yields CDR1 SGHDT and CDR2 YYEEEE. The CDR3 is made up of 12 amino acids. The CDR3 reads CASSLRAYGYTF. The full variable domain, in which reference TRBV5-6 and TRBJ1-2 provide the parts outside the CDR3, is DAGVTQSPTHLIKTRGQQVTLRCSPKSGHDTVSWYQQALGQGPQFIFQYYEEEERQRGNFPDRFSGHQFPNYSSELNVNALLLGDSALYLCASSLRAYGYTFGSGTRLTVV.

This CDR3 reads CSARDWGQGAGNTIYF. The rearrangement uses TRBV20-1 and TRBJ1-3; lacking DNA, the TRBD1 call made by TCRdb goes unchecked. The CDR3 length is 16 residues. Germline assignment: CDR1 DFQATT and CDR2 SNEGSKA (reference sequence).

This rearrangement joins TRBV20-1 to TRBJ2-2; TCRdb outputs TRBD1, but without DNA this stays unchecked. CDR1 and CDR2 from the germline V gene are DFQATT and SNEGSKA (reference sequence). There are 15 residues in the CDR3. This chain's CDR3 is CSARPPPANTGELFF.

The CDR3 region is CAISAGRTNEKLFF. The chain couples TRBV10-3 to TRBJ1-4. Germline assignment: CDR1 ENHRY and CDR2 SYGVKD. The CDR3 consists of 14 residues.

The chain combines TRBV7-2 with TRBJ1-1; TCRdb proposes TRBD1, but this gene call is untestable without DNA. CDR1 SGHTA and CDR2 FQGNSA come from the germline V gene. The CDR3 totals 16 residues. The CDR3 loop is CASSSGQGGLGTEAFF.

V usage is TRBV12-3 or TRBV12-4 and J usage is TRBJ2-1; lacking DNA, the TRBD1 call made by TCRdb goes unchecked. This CDR3 is 15 amino acids long. The CDR3 sequence: CASSLQGGPYNEQFF.

The genes are TRBV6-1 and TRBJ1-6; lacking DNA, the TRBD1 call made by TCRdb goes unchecked. Per germline, CDR1 MNHNS and CDR2 SASEGT. The CDR3 totals 17 residues. The CDR3 loop is CASTSLGGAAEGSPLHF.

The J gene is TRBJ2-7, the V gene TRBV5-6. The length of the CDR3 is 13 residues. Germline V lookup: CDR1 SGHDT, CDR2 YYEEEE. The CDR3 loop is CASSLGSRSEQYF.

The gene calls are TRBV28 and TRBJ1-4; TCRdb names TRBD1, which stays unverified in the absence of DNA. Germline-derived CDR1 and CDR2 are MDHEN and SYDVKM. This CDR3 has 15 amino acids. The CDR3 here is CASSSHRGLGEKLFF.

The chain recombines TRBV7-2 with TRBJ2-7; no DNA is available, so the TRBD2 call from TCRdb remains unchecked. CDR1 and CDR2 (germline): SGHTA, FQGNSA. The CDR3 sequence is 15 residues long. CDR3 sequence: CASSEGLAKNHEQYF. The variable domain in full, with the rest retrieved from reference TRBV7-2 and TRBJ2-7, is GAGVSQSPSNKVTEKGKDVELRCDPISGHTALYWYRQSLGQGLEFLIYFQGNSAPDKSGLPSDRFSAERTGGSVSTLTIQRTQQEDSAVYLCASSEGLAKNHEQYFGPGTRLTVT.

V usage is TRBV27 and J usage is TRBJ2-1. Germline V CDR1 and CDR2: MNHEY, SMNVEV (reference sequence). The CDR3 covers 11 residues. The CDR3 reads CASSSNTEEFF.

The CDR3 reads CASSPGLHDGETQYF. The chain recombines TRBV3-1 with TRBJ2-5. The CDR3 is made up of 15 amino acids. CDR1 and CDR2 from the germline V gene are LGHDT and YNNKEL (reference sequence).

This chain connects TRBV5-1 to TRBJ2-2; TCRdb's D call of TRBD2 is untestable without DNA. The CDR3 sequence is 14 residues long. The germline V gene encodes CDR1 SGHRS and CDR2 YFSETQ. This CDR3 reads CACGRQTNTGELFF.

CDR3 residues: CASSSGLAGGTSTDTQYF. This chain links TRBV5-1 with TRBJ2-3; absent DNA, TCRdb's TRBD1 call cannot be checked. The germline V gene has CDR1 SGHRS and CDR2 YFSETQ. This CDR3 has 18 amino acids.

V usage is TRBV6-2 or TRBV6-3 and J usage is TRBJ2-5; without DNA, the TCRdb call of TRBD1 cannot be checked. Per the germline V gene, CDR1 is MNHEY and CDR2 is SVGEGT. The CDR3 length is 15 residues. The CDR3 region is CASSDRDRGQETRYF.

The chain recombines TRBV5-1 with TRBJ1-1; the TCRdb D gene call, TRBD1, has no DNA to confirm it. Per the germline V gene, CDR1 is SGHRS and CDR2 is YFSETQ. The CDR3 spans 13 residues. CDR3: CASSLGPLTEAFF.

The rearrangement uses TRBV5-1 and TRBJ2-7. CDR3 length: 15 amino acids. The germline V gene encodes CDR1 SGHRS and CDR2 YFSETQ. The chain's CDR3 is CASSLDRESSYEQYF.

The chain is built from TRBV5-1 and TRBJ2-1. The CDR3 consists of 16 residues. The germline V gene has CDR1 SGHRS and CDR2 YFSETQ. The chain's CDR3 is CASSLSGEGLYNEQFF.

The chain combines TRBV6-1 with TRBJ2-5. This CDR3 comprises 14 residues. Germline lookup yields CDR1 MNHNS and CDR2 SASEGT. Here the CDR3 reads CASSVDEHVETQYF.

This sequence joins TRBV5-5 and TRBJ1-1; TCRdb gives TRBD1 as the D gene, but with no DNA this cannot be confirmed. The CDR3 is made up of 16 amino acids. Germline CDR1 is SGHKS and CDR2 is YYEKEE (reference sequence). The CDR3 here is CASRSGSPTANTEAFF.

The chain couples TRBV5-1 to TRBJ2-7; as DNA is missing, the TRBD1 call by TCRdb cannot be tested. The germline gives CDR1 SGHRS, CDR2 YFSETQ. The CDR3 is made up of 15 amino acids. This CDR3 reads CASSLGQGSSYEQYF.

The rearrangement links TRBV2 to TRBJ2-7; the TRBD1 assignment by TCRdb is unverifiable without DNA. This CDR3 region has 14 residues. The V gene's germline CDR1 is SNHLY and CDR2 FYNNEI. CDR3 amino acids: CAGEMRDSEGEQYF.

The chain uses TRBV6-1 and TRBJ2-2; TCRdb indicates TRBD1, and absent DNA this call remains unverified. CDR3 length: 12 amino acids. Germline lookup yields CDR1 MNHNS and CDR2 SASEGT. CDR3 residues: CASVQGPGELFF.